The source of this TCR beta chain is a study of shared clonotypes between healthy human individuals. Study outcomes and limitations: Deeper or shallower sequencing was expected to change how clonotypes are shared among donors.

Naive CD8 cells were CD45RO-negative, positively selected for CCR7, excluding terminally differentiated effector memory CD45RA+ cells. Source study methods: ImmunoSEQ sequences covered only the junction and lacked quality scores; filtering therefore differed. TCRdb's copy holds only in-frame clones and misses some; the assay was immunoSEQ multiplex PCR. V, J and clone size were drawn from that table, and D and trimming were deduced from the DNA. The sample shows over 2,000,000 clones, just over 90% of them seen only once. Of note for this clone: Its matching antigen is unknown. The sample holds other DNA sequences that translate to the same CDR3.

CDR3 length: 14 residues. Germline assignment: CDR1 MNHEY and CDR2 SMNVEV (reference sequence). V was cut by 3 bases and J by 0 bases, with 6 bases left in between. J is TRBJ2-1 and V is TRBV27; the D is unclear. Sequenced input: naive CD8+ T cells from PBMCs. The receptor's source is a man between 18 and 29 years old in good health. Some clones in this sample may be carry-over from other donors' samples. Here the CDR3 reads CASSLVSSYNEQFF. The CDR3 DNA reads TGTGCCAGCAGTTTGGTTAGCTCCTACAATGAGCAGTTCTTC.